The 9 T cell receptor beta chains presented below share a single source sample, sequenced in a study of blood T cells in healthy people across ages. Primed by a sample-barcoded 5' primer and a J-beta primer mix, a second PCR proceeded for roughly 7 to 12 cycles. TCRdb re-called the 5' RACE reads through MiXCR, storing one row per CDR3 protein. The sample shows about 640,000 distinct CDR3 sequences, about 54% of them seen only once. Sequencing input: blood. The origin of the receptors is a man in his 60s in good health.

About this clonotype itself: The junction shows a germline mismatch at one end, possibly a read error. CDR3 amino acids: CVSSQSEEKLFF. The CDR3, as DNA: TGTGTCAGCAGCCAGTCTGAGGAAAAACTGTTTTTT. The rearrangement uses TRBV3-1 and TRBJ1-4; no clear D. From germline, CDR1 is LGHDT and CDR2 YNNKEL (reference sequence). The CDR3 has 12 amino acids. Full variable domain (rest looked up from reference TRBV3-1 and TRBJ1-4): DTAVSQTPKYLVTQMGNDKSIKCEQNLGHDTMYWYKQDSKKFLKIMFSYNNKELIINETVPNRFSPKSPDKAHLNLHINSLELGDSAVYFCVSSQSEEKLFFGSGTQLSVL.

The rearrangement joins TRBV5-1 to TRBJ1-2; D unresolved. The CDR3 is 13 residues long. Germline values: CDR1 SGHRS, CDR2 YFSETQ. Trimming took off 5 bases at V and 0 bases at J, with 8 bases between the two ends. The CDR3 loop is CASSSPPNYGYTF. CDR3 DNA sequence: TGCGCCAGCAGTTCGCCACCTAACTATGGCTACACCTTC.

In its sample, this clonotype was seen once. This rearrangement joins TRBV20-1 to TRBJ1-1, with D uncertain. CDR1 is DFQATT, CDR2 SNEGSKA, per germline (reference sequence). The CDR3 is made up of 15 amino acids. Deletions cut 3 bases from V and 5 bases from J, with 19 bases between. The CDR3 coding sequence is TGCAGTGCTAGCACTAAGCTAGGGAGGTGGACTGAAGCTTTCTTT. Its protein is CSASTKLGRWTEAFF.

The chain's CDR3 is CSARDYQGPSHEQYF. The CDR3 DNA sequence: TGCAGTGCTAGAGATTATCAGGGGCCTTCGCACGAGCAGTACTTC. This rearrangement joins TRBV20-1 to TRBJ2-5; D perhaps matches TRBD1 (6 bases). The end of the DNA fits TRBJ2-7 better, so the J call may be wrong. CDR3 length: 15 residues. CDR1 is DFQATT, CDR2 SNEGSKA, per germline (reference sequence).

The chain links TRBV20-1 to TRBJ1-5; D might be TRBD1 (6 bases). The CDR3 contains 15 residues. The V gene lost 2 bases and the J gene lost 0 bases, with 11 bases spanning the gap. The germline CDR1 and CDR2 sequences are DFQATT and SNEGSKA (reference sequence). CDR3 nucleotide sequence: TGCAGTGCTAGAAAGGACAGTAATAGCAATCAGCCCCAGCATTTT. Translation: CSARKDSNSNQPQHF.

A word on this clonotype: A read error may produce the germline difference seen at one junction end. The gene calls are TRBV3-1 and TRBJ2-6, with 9 bases that match TRBD2. This CDR3 contains 17 residues. Germline CDR1 is LGHDT and CDR2 is YNNKEL (reference sequence). The CDR3 bases are TGTGCCAGCAGCCCGACTAGCGGCCTTTCTGGGACCAACGTCCTGACTTTC. Translation: CASSPTSGLSGTNVLTF.

CDR3 sequence reads: CSVETGNSGNTIYF. The CDR3 DNA follows: TGCAGCGTTGAAACAGGGAACTCTGGAAACACCATATATTTT. The rearrangement joins TRBV29-1 to TRBJ1-3; a possible D gene is TRBD1 (6 bases). CDR1 is SQVTM, CDR2 ANQGSEA, per germline. The V end was cut by 2 bases, the J end by 0 bases, with 8 bases between. CDR3 size: 14 residues.

The chain recombines TRBV5-1 with TRBJ2-5, with D hard to call. The V and J ends lost 4 bases and 1 base respectively, with 14 bases between them. The CDR3 runs to 15 residues. Germline V gene lookup returns CDR1 SGHRS and CDR2 YFSETQ. CDR3 amino acids: CASSPGPTPQETQYF. CDR3 in DNA: TGCGCCAGCAGCCCCGGGCCCACCCCCCAAGAGACCCAGTACTTC.

The chain carries TRBV6-1 and TRBJ2-1; 11 bases agree with TRBD2. V gave up 6 bases and J gave up 9 bases; unmatched junction bases: 10. The V gene's germline CDR1 is MNHNS and CDR2 SASEGT. The CDR3 is 15 residues long. CDR3 loop: CASRLLLAGDGEQFF. DNA of the CDR3: TGTGCCAGCAGGCTCTTACTAGCGGGGGATGGTGAGCAGTTCTTC.